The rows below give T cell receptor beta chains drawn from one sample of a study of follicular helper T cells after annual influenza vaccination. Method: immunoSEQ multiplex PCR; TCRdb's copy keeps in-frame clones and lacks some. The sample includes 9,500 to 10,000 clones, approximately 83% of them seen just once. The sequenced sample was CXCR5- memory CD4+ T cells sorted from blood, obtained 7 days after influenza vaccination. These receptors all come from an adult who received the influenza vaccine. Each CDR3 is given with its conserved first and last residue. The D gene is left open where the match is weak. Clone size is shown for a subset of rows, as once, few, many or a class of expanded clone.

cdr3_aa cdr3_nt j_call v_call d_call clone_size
CASKGTGEGKLFF TGTGCCAGCAAAGGGACAGGAGAGGGAAAACTGTTTTTT TRBJ1-4 TRBV6-1 TRBD1 .
CASSPYGPGYAGNTIYF TGTGCCAGCTCACCATATGGCCCGGGGTATGCTGGAAACACCATATATTTT TRBJ1-3 TRBV18 . .
CASSISRGSQPQHF TGTGCCAGTAGTATATCTCGGGGATCCCAGCCCCAGCATTTT TRBJ1-5 TRBV19 . .
CASSEATGQATDTQYF TGTGCCAGCAGTGAAGCGACGGGACAGGCCACAGATACGCAGTATTTT TRBJ2-3 TRBV2 TRBD1 .
CASSYSRQGEEKLFF TGTGCCAGCAGTTACTCCCGACAGGGCGAGGAAAAACTGTTTTTT TRBJ1-4 TRBV6-5 TRBD1 .
CASSVQEQVYGYTF TGTGCCAGCAGCGTGCAGGAACAAGTCTATGGCTACACCTTC TRBJ1-2 TRBV7-2 . .
CAWAFGVNTEAFF TGTGCCTGGGCCTTCGGGGTGAACACTGAAGCTTTCTTT TRBJ1-1 TRBV30 . .
CASSSVDQPQHF TGTGCCAGCAGCTCCGTCGACCAGCCCCAGCATTTT TRBJ1-5 TRBV7-9 . .
CSVEEPSRGYTF TGCAGCGTGGAGGAACCCTCGAGGGGCTACACCTTC TRBJ1-2 TRBV29-1 . .
CASRRWTSGRYEQYF TGTGCCAGCAGGAGGTGGACTAGCGGGAGATACGAGCAGTACTTC TRBJ2-7 TRBV6-4 TRBD2 .
CASSEAMGQIDQPQHF TGTGCCAGCAGTGAAGCGATGGGACAGATCGATCAGCCCCAGCATTTT TRBJ1-5 TRBV2 TRBD1 .
CASSDTYRSEQFF TGTGCCAGCAGTGACACCTATCGAAGTGAGCAGTTCTTC TRBJ2-1 TRBV6-4 . .
CASSPGQGIGEQYF TGTGCCAGCAGCCCGGGACAGGGGATCGGGGAGCAGTACTTC TRBJ2-7 TRBV7-9 TRBD1 .
CASSLQGLPYEQYF TGCGCCAGCAGCTTACAGGGTCTCCCCTACGAGCAGTACTTC TRBJ2-7 TRBV5-1 . .
CASSVSGASNQPQHF TGTGCCAGCAGTGTATCGGGTGCCAGCAATCAGCCCCAGCATTTT TRBJ1-5 TRBV2 . .
CASSLGTSAYNEQFF TGTGCCAGCAGCTTGGGGACTAGCGCCTACAATGAGCAGTTCTTC TRBJ2-1 TRBV5-4 TRBD2 .
CASSLEGTGGYTF TGTGCCAGCAGCTTAGAGGGTACGGGGGGCTACACCTTC TRBJ1-2 TRBV7-9 . few
CASSQGGTLGNEQFF TGCGCCAGCAGCCAAGGAGGGACCCTAGGGAATGAGCAGTTCTTC TRBJ2-1 TRBV4-3 . .
CASSFTGGDWRNTEAFF TGTGCCAGCAGTTTTACAGGGGGCGACTGGAGGAACACTGAAGCTTTCTTT TRBJ1-1 TRBV7-6 TRBD1 .
CASSLVGGNSGANVLTF TGTGCCAGCAGCTTAGTAGGAGGGAACTCTGGGGCCAACGTCCTGACTTTC TRBJ2-6 TRBV7-3 . .
CASSQAGTSTDTQYF TGTGCCAGCAGCCAGGCCGGGACTAGCACAGATACGCAGTATTTT TRBJ2-3 TRBV4-2 . .
CASRGQGANTEAFF TGTGCCAGTAGAGGACAGGGGGCGAACACTGAAGCTTTCTTT TRBJ1-1 TRBV19 TRBD1 .
CASRGMRNTEAFF TGTGCCAGCAGGGGGATGAGAAACACTGAAGCTTTCTTT TRBJ1-1 TRBV6-6 . once
CASSSGQGASGNTIYF TGTGCCAGCAGTTCCGGACAGGGGGCGTCTGGAAACACCATATATTTT TRBJ1-3 TRBV28 TRBD1 .
CASSSSTRANVLTF TGTGCCAGCAGTTCAAGTACCAGGGCCAACGTCCTGACTTTC TRBJ2-6 TRBV28 . .
CASSSDPTNYGYTF TGTGCCAGCAGCTCCGATCCGACTAACTATGGCTACACCTTC TRBJ1-2 TRBV7-2 . .
CASGAGGTGELFF TGCGCCAGCGGGGCGGGGGGCACCGGGGAGCTGTTTTTT TRBJ2-2 TRBV4-3 TRBD2 .
CASSSGTTGATSSYNEQFF TGTGCCAGCAGCTCCGGGACTACGGGGGCTACAAGCTCCTACAATGAGCAGTTCTTC TRBJ2-1 TRBV28 . .
CASSQGRGNVAFF TGCGCCAGCAGCCAAGGTCGAGGGAACGTTGCTTTCTTT TRBJ1-1 TRBV5-1 . .
CASSEMGLAGRRLYEQYF TGTGCCAGCAGTGAAATGGGACTAGCGGGGAGGAGACTTTACGAGCAGTACTTC TRBJ2-7 TRBV6-1 TRBD2 .
CASSAYGQPYEQYF TGTGCCAGCAGCGCCTATGGACAGCCCTACGAGCAGTACTTC TRBJ2-7 TRBV7-3 . .
CASSLWAGGGWGYTF TGTGCCAGCAGCTTATGGGCCGGGGGCGGCTGGGGCTACACCTTC TRBJ1-2 TRBV7-2 . once
CASSPTGAIVYEQYF TGTGCCAGCAGCCCAACAGGGGCCATAGTGTACGAGCAGTACTTC TRBJ2-7 TRBV6-5 TRBD1 .
CASSGMGRRRTEAFF TGTGCCAGCAGTGGGATGGGACGTCGTAGGACTGAAGCTTTCTTT TRBJ1-1 TRBV6-1 . .
CASSPTWLNRNTEAFF TGTGCCAGCAGTCCAACATGGCTTAATCGTAACACTGAAGCTTTCTTT TRBJ1-1 TRBV27 . once
CASSELDRGDVAFF TGTGCCAGCAGTGAACTCGACAGGGGCGACGTGGCTTTCTTT TRBJ1-1 TRBV25-1 TRBD1 .
CAISGQGGGTEAFF TGTGCCATCAGCGGTCAGGGGGGCGGCACTGAAGCTTTCTTT TRBJ1-1 TRBV10-3 TRBD1 .
CASSPPSGWDEQFF TGTGCCAGCTCACCTCCTTCCGGGTGGGATGAGCAGTTCTTC TRBJ2-1 TRBV18 . .
CASSEDPRQGFSYEQYF TGTGCCAGCAGTGAAGACCCCAGACAGGGTTTTTCCTACGAGCAGTACTTC TRBJ2-7 TRBV6-1 TRBD1 .
CASGFNLNNEQFF TGTGCTAGTGGTTTCAACCTAAACAATGAGCAGTTCTTC TRBJ2-1 TRBV12-5 . .
CASSYSRTLDTQYF TGTGCCAGCAGTTACTCAAGGACACTGGATACGCAGTATTTT TRBJ2-3 TRBV6-6 . .